This TCR beta chain was sequenced during a study of T cell clones after liver transplantation. Study in general: Third-party-reactive TCRbeta sequences from pre-transplant mixed lymphocyte reactions served as antigen-independent comparators. Tolerant meant at least one year fully off immunosuppression without liver enzymes above twice normal.

Of note for this clone: The antigen is not known.

Thawed unstimulated PBMCs were FACS-sorted by CD3, CD4 and CD8 into two populations. CDR1 and CDR2 from the germline V gene are SEHNR and FQNEAQ (reference sequence). Trimming took 5 bases from V and 0 from J, leaving 14 bases between them. CDR3 size: 15 residues. This table comes from immunoSEQ multiplex PCR, and its TCRdb copy is limited to in-frame clones, with some not included. The sample consists of tens of thousands of clones, around four fifths of them appearing once. Study-level points and caveats: In a couple of subjects, few donor cells limited the measurable donor-reactive repertoire.

The chain carries TRBV7-9 and TRBJ2-7, with D tentatively TRBD2 (6 bases). The TCR was taken from a human patient who received a liver transplant. The graft donor may have given rise to some T cells. This material consisted of CD4+ T cells from blood, taken less than 50 months after liver transplant. The CDR3 DNA sequence: TGTGCCAGCAGCGGGGCTGGCGGGAACTCCTACGAGCAGTACTTC. Amino acid sequence: CASSGAGGNSYEQYF.